A selection of T cell receptor beta chains follows, all from one sample in a study of Graves' ophthalmopathy and Graves' hyperthyroidism. TCRdb analysed the multiplex PCR reads with MiXCR anew, one entry per CDR3 protein. Of 45,000 to 60,000 distinct CDR3 sequences listed, approximately 45% are singletons. The sample consisted of peripheral blood. These receptors were collected from an adult woman with Graves' ophthalmopathy. The CDR3 runs from the conserved cysteine through the conserved F or W. D genes are given only for firm matches. Expanded clones get a size class; other rows say once, few or many, or leave the size out.

clone_size	j_call	v_call	d_call	cdr3_nt	cdr3_aa
few	TRBJ2-1	TRBV27	TRBD2	TGTGCCAGCAGTTTATCGATATTCGGGCTAGCGGGAGGGCCAACGGGTGAGCAGTTCTTC	CASSLSIFGLAGGPTGEQFF
many	TRBJ1-1	TRBV6-6	NA	TGTGCCAGCACCCCCGGCTCCTCTAAAGACACTGAAGCTTTCTTT	CASTPGSSKDTEAFF
many	TRBJ2-2	TRBV2	NA	TGTGCCAGCATTAATCGCGAGAACACCGGGGAGCTGTTTTTT	CASINRENTGELFF
NA	TRBJ2-1	TRBV10-3	TRBD2	TGTGCCATCAGTGGGGGTAGCGGGAGGGGAGGCAATGAGCAGTTCTTC	CAISGGSGRGGNEQFF
NA	TRBJ2-2	TRBV6-2/TRBV6-3	TRBD2	TGTGCCAGCAGTTACTCTAGCGGGAGGGCCACCGGGGAGCTGTTTTTT	CASSYSSGRATGELFF
many	TRBJ2-7	TRBV5-6	TRBD2	TGTGCCAGCAGCTTTCCGGGAGGGGGTGAGCAGTACTTC	CASSFPGGGEQYF
many	TRBJ1-6	TRBV3-1	NA	TGTGCCAGCAGCCAAAGGAGCTCCTATAATTCACCCCTCCACTTT	CASSQRSSYNSPLHF
medium-sized	TRBJ1-2	TRBV29-1	NA	TGCAGCGTTCGGCACTTCTATGGCTACACCTTC	CSVRHFYGYTF
many	TRBJ2-7	TRBV11-3	NA	TGTGCCAGCAGCCCAGGAGGGAATGAGCAGTACTTC	CASSPGGNEQYF
NA	TRBJ2-2	TRBV20-1	NA	TGCAGTGCTACACAGGGCGAGGCCGGGGAGCTGTTTTTT	CSATQGEAGELFF
many	TRBJ2-1	TRBV20-1	TRBD2	TGCAGTGCTGTAGTACCCGGGACTAGCGGGACCCAGTTCTTC	CSAVVPGTSGTQFF
NA	TRBJ1-2	TRBV4-3	NA	TGCGCCAGCAGCCACAGGGGTTCGAATGGTGGCTACACCTTC	CASSHRGSNGGYTF
NA	TRBJ2-1	TRBV12-3/TRBV12-4	TRBD2	TGTGCCAACAGGAATAGGCGGGAGCCCCCCCACAATGAGCAGCTCTTC	CANRNRREPPHNEQLF
many	TRBJ2-2	TRBV29-1	NA	TGCAGCGTTGGTGGATCGATTGGGGCCGGGGAGCTGTTTTTT	CSVGGSIGAGELFF
NA	TRBJ2-7	TRBV29-1	NA	TGCAGCGCAAGCGAGGGGGGGGCGCTCAACGAGCAGTACTTC	CSASEGGALNEQYF
NA	TRBJ2-3	TRBV29-1	NA	TGCAGCGTTGAAGACAGGGGGGACGGAGATACGCAGTATTTT	CSVEDRGDGDTQYF
once	TRBJ2-7	TRBV5-1	TRBD2	TGCGCCAGCAGCTCACCCGGGACTATCTACGAGCAGTACTTC	CASSSPGTIYEQYF
NA	TRBJ2-1	TRBV12-3/TRBV12-4	NA	TGTGCCAGCAGTTTAGGCGGGAACCCCACAGATACGCAGTTCTTC	CASSLGGNPTDTQFF
NA	TRBJ2-2	TRBV28	TRBD2	TGTGCCAGCAGTCCCGCGGGACTAGCGGGAGGATCCGGGGAGCTGTTTTTT	CASSPAGLAGGSGELFF
NA	TRBJ1-5	TRBV7-2	NA	TGTGCCAGCAGTGACCGTAGGGCTAGCAATCAGCCCCAGCATTTT	CASSDRRASNQPQHF
many	TRBJ2-1	TRBV11-2	TRBD2	TGTGCCAGCAGCTTTAAAGGTGGACTAGCGGGCAATGAGCAGTTCTTC	CASSFKGGLAGNEQFF
NA	TRBJ1-1	TRBV19	NA	TGTGCCAGTACCCCGGACGAGAGCGGGGGAGCGAACACTGAAGCTTTCTTT	CASTPDESGGANTEAFF
medium-sized	TRBJ1-4	TRBV25-1	NA	TGTGCCAGCAGTGTTACAGGGCCGGGACATGAAAAACTGTTTTTT	CASSVTGPGHEKLFF
medium-sized	TRBJ2-5	TRBV29-1	TRBD1	TGCAGCGCCGATCGTGAGGGGGCAGCAGAAGAGACCCAGTACTTC	CSADREGAAEETQYF
once	TRBJ2-5	TRBV6-5	NA	TGTGCCAGCACCACTACGAGGGGGGCGAGATCTGACCAAGAGACCCAGTACTTC	CASTTTRGARSDQETQYF
NA	TRBJ1-2	TRBV5-5	NA	TGTGCCAGCAGCTTGACAGGGTCGGACCTTAGCTACACCTTC	CASSLTGSDLSYTF
many	TRBJ2-5	TRBV30	NA	TGTGCCTGGAGTTCAGGGTACGAGACCCAGTACTTC	CAWSSGYETQYF
many	TRBJ1-4	TRBV20-1	NA	TGCAGTGCTAGTTCGGGGGGGGAAAAACTGTTTTTT	CSASSGGEKLFF